The 32 T cell receptor beta chains given below trace back to one sample, sequenced in a study of control samples from healthy donors and cancer patients. Method: immunoSEQ multiplex PCR; TCRdb's copy keeps in-frame clones and lacks some. The sample lists 65,000 to 80,000 clones, 75% to 90% occurring once. The sample was PBMCs. These receptors all come from a woman in her forties or fifties with colorectal cancer.

The chain combines TRBV10-3 with TRBJ2-2; no reliable D call. The ends were cut back, 1 base at V and 5 bases at J, with 5 bases in the middle. Germline assignment: CDR1 ENHRY and CDR2 SYGVKD. The CDR3 is 13 amino acids. The CDR3 nucleotides read TGTGCCATCAGTGAGTGGGAAACCGGGGAGCTGTTTTTT. Translating it yields CAISEWETGELFF.

V and J are TRBV28 and TRBJ1-1; the D gene is possibly TRBD1 (6 bases). This CDR3 contains 17 residues. V was pared by 4 bases and J by 1 base, with 19 bases between. Germline V gene lookup returns CDR1 MDHEN and CDR2 SYDVKM. CDR3 in amino acids: CASSSRLGATGNTEAFF. The DNA for the CDR3 is TGTGCCAGCAGTTCTCGACTCGGGGCGACAGGGAACACTGAAGCTTTCTTT.

The table lists this clone with a few counts. The chain has TRBV19 and TRBJ1-5, with 9 bases lining up with TRBD1. The V and J ends lost 3 bases and 6 bases, in that order; junction bases with no gene match: 6. CDR1 and CDR2 from the germline V gene are LNHDA and SQIVND (reference sequence). The CDR3 contains 15 residues. CDR3 amino acids: CASSMAQGAVQPQHF. DNA of the CDR3: TGTGCCAGTAGTATGGCACAGGGGGCTGTTCAGCCCCAGCATTTT.

The chain is built from TRBV6-2 or TRBV6-3 and TRBJ1-5, with D tentatively TRBD1 (5 bases). Germline assignment: CDR1 MNHEY and CDR2 SVGEGT. The V gene lost 8 bases and the J gene lost 12 bases, with 14 bases spanning the gap. This CDR3 has 11 amino acids. CDR3 in amino acids: CASGPGALQHF. Here the CDR3 DNA reads TGTGCCAGCGGCCCCGGGGCACTCCAGCATTTT.

The chain links TRBV7-2 to TRBJ1-1; D might be TRBD1 (6 bases). Trimming stripped 2 bases from V and 6 bases from J, with 16 bases between. The CDR3 has 15 residues. CDR1 is SGHTA and CDR2 is FQGNSA in the germline V gene. CDR3 coding DNA: TGTGCCAGCAGCTTATCGGGGGGCGCGTTGGCTGAAGCTTTCTTT. This translates into CASSLSGGALAEAFF.

V is TRBV18 and J is TRBJ1-1; possible D gene TRBD1, 5 bases. Germline values: CDR1 KGHSH, CDR2 LQKENI. Trimming left V 2 bases short and J 2 bases short, with 9 bases between. The CDR3 length is 14 residues. The CDR3 DNA reads TGTGCCAGCTCACCAGGAGGGGACAACACTGAAGCTTTCTTT. This translates into CASSPGGDNTEAFF.

The chain couples TRBV7-6 to TRBJ2-3; no reliable D call. This CDR3 has 14 amino acids. V was shortened by 4 bases and J by 2 bases, with 10 bases between the two germline ends. Germline V lookup: CDR1 SGHVS, CDR2 FNYEAQ. This chain's CDR3 is CASSSIGPTDTQYF. CDR3 in DNA: TGTGCCAGCAGCTCTATTGGGCCCACAGATACGCAGTATTTT.

V usage is TRBV20-1 and J usage is TRBJ2-1; 7 nucleotides agree with TRBD1. The CDR3 is 15 residues long. Germline V CDR1 and CDR2: DFQATT, SNEGSKA (reference sequence). J lost 2 bases, V lost 3 bases, and 7 bases had no gene match. The CDR3 DNA sequence: TGCAGTGCTAGTTCCGGGACAGTTACCTACAATGAGCAGTTCTTC. Encoded protein: CSASSGTVTYNEQFF.

The CDR3: CASSQDWTDNSPLHF. The CDR3 DNA reads TGCGCCAGCAGCCAAGATTGGACAGATAATTCACCCCTCCACTTT. The chain has TRBV4-3 and TRBJ1-6; D is possibly TRBD1 (6 bases). The CDR3 is made up of 15 amino acids. Germline-derived CDR1 and CDR2 are LGHNA and YSLEER. V was trimmed by 0 bases and J by 5 bases, leaving 8 bases between them.

In the case of this clone: The same CDR3 also results from other DNA sequences found in this sample. The chain couples TRBV5-1 to TRBJ1-1, with TRBD1 matching 11 bases. The germline CDR1 and CDR2 sequences are SGHRS and YFSETQ. There are 15 residues in the CDR3. Unmatched junction bases numbered 2, after V lost 0 bases and J lost 4 bases. The CDR3 bases are TGCGCCAGCAGCTTGGCCGGGACAGGGGGCACTGAAGCTTTCTTT. It translates to CASSLAGTGGTEAFF.

This clone appeared once. This chain joins TRBV30 and TRBJ2-2, with 8 bases that match TRBD2. The V gene's germline CDR1 is GTSNPN and CDR2 SVGIG (reference sequence). This CDR3 has 14 amino acids. V trimming: 3 bases; J trimming: 6 bases; junction bases outside the gene matches: 6. CDR3 in DNA: TGTGCCTGGAGGCTCCGGGGGGGCTCCGGGGAGCTGTTTTTT. Residues: CAWRLRGGSGELFF.

This sequence joins TRBV5-6 and TRBJ1-2, with D possibly TRBD1 on 5 matching bases. Looked up from germline, CDR1 is SGHDT and CDR2 is YYEEEE. The germline V and J ends were trimmed by 1 base and 2 bases, with 9 bases remaining between them. CDR3 length equals 14 residues. In DNA form, the CDR3 reads TGTGCCAGCAGCTTGACGGGGGACAACTATGGCTACACCTTC. It is translated as CASSLTGDNYGYTF.

The chain combines TRBV6-5 with TRBJ2-5, with 9 bases matching TRBD2. The germline V gene encodes CDR1 MNHEY and CDR2 SVGAGI. The V segment lost 0 bases and the J segment 7 bases; nucleotides outside the gene matches: 9. CDR3 length: 16 amino acids. Here the CDR3 DNA reads TGTGCCAGCAGTTACTCGAAGCGGGGGGTGCCGGGGACCCAGTACTTC. This translates into CASSYSKRGVPGTQYF.

The chain recombines TRBV28 with TRBJ1-2, with 7 bases aligning to TRBD1. Germline V lookup: CDR1 MDHEN, CDR2 SYDVKM. With V trimmed by 2 bases and J by 2 bases, 5 bases remained unmatched. CDR3 length equals 15 residues. The CDR3 region is CASSLTGDPNYGYTF. In DNA form, the CDR3 reads TGTGCCAGCAGTTTAACAGGGGACCCCAACTATGGCTACACCTTC.

The chain recombines TRBV9 with TRBJ2-3, with a tentative D call TRBD1 (6 bases). The CDR3 covers 14 residues. With 4 bases removed from V and 6 bases from J, the gap between germline ends came to 15 bases. CDR1 is SGDLS, CDR2 YYNGEE, per germline. The CDR3 protein is CASSSGQPRDTQYF. DNA for the CDR3: TGTGCCAGCAGCTCCGGACAGCCTCGGGATACGCAGTATTTT.

The chain carries TRBV9 and TRBJ2-1; the D gene is possibly TRBD2 (5 bases). Germline CDR1 and CDR2: SGDLS and YYNGEE. The CDR3 spans 15 residues. V was trimmed by 0 bases and J by 2 bases, leaving 9 bases between them. CDR3 residues: CASSVGLSAYNEQFF. The CDR3 DNA sequence: TGTGCCAGCAGCGTAGGACTATCCGCCTACAATGAGCAGTTCTTC. Drawing the rest from reference TRBV9 and TRBJ2-1, the complete variable domain is DSGVTQTPKHLITATGQRVTLRCSPRSGDLSVYWYQQSLDQGLQFLIQYYNGEERAKGNILERFSAQQFPDLHSELNLSSLELGDSALYFCASSVGLSAYNEQFFGPGTRLTVL.

V and J are TRBV30 and TRBJ1-5; D not certain. This CDR3 is 14 amino acids long. Germline V lookup: CDR1 GTSNPN, CDR2 SVGIG (reference sequence). The V gene lost 3 bases and the J gene lost 1 base, with 10 bases spanning the gap. The CDR3 loop is CAWSKAESNQPQHF. The CDR3 region has the DNA TGTGCCTGGAGCAAAGCAGAGAGCAATCAGCCCCAGCATTTT.

In this sample, this clone turned up once. This rearrangement joins TRBV29-1 to TRBJ1-5; TRBD1 is a possible D gene (5 bases). Germline assignment: CDR1 SQVTM and CDR2 ANQGSEA. The CDR3 spans 12 residues. Trimming took off 6 bases at V and 7 bases at J, with 13 bases between the two ends. The CDR3: CSVGGGGQPQHF. Here the CDR3 DNA reads TGCAGCGTCGGGGGTGGGGGACAGCCCCAGCATTTT.

The chain employs TRBV15 and TRBJ1-3, with 8 nucleotides matching TRBD1. The CDR3 is 15 residues long. The V and J ends lost 6 bases and 4 bases, in that order; junction bases with no gene match: 8. Germline CDR1 LNHNV, CDR2 YYDKDF (reference sequence). CDR3: CATSMGQVPGNTIYF. The CDR3 coding sequence is TGTGCCACCAGTATGGGACAGGTTCCCGGAAACACCATATATTTT.

This clone was seen just once. J is TRBJ1-1 and V is TRBV7-3, with D unclear. V was pared by 5 bases and J by 1 base, with 8 bases between. Germline V gene sequence: CDR1 SGHTA, CDR2 FQGTGA. The CDR3 runs to 13 residues. CDR3 amino acids: CASSVTTNTEAFF. For the CDR3, the DNA is TGTGCCAGCAGCGTCACAACGAACACTGAAGCTTTCTTT.

The rearrangement joins TRBV7-8 to TRBJ2-5; 9 nucleotides match TRBD1. Trimming removed 2 bases from V and 0 bases from J; junction bases left unmatched: 10. Germline loops: CDR1 SGHVS, CDR2 FQNEAQ. The CDR3 loop spans 18 amino acids. This CDR3 is CASSLRGGTGTYQETQYF. As DNA, the CDR3 is TGTGCCAGCAGCTTAAGGGGAGGGACAGGGACGTACCAAGAGACCCAGTACTTC.

This sequence joins TRBV3-1 (or the pseudogene TRBV3-2) and TRBJ2-7, with unresolved D. The germline V and J ends were trimmed by 4 bases and 1 base, with 26 bases remaining between them. CDR1 LGHDT and CDR2 YNNKEL come from the germline V gene (reference sequence). The CDR3 extends over 19 amino acids. CDR3 in DNA: TGTGCCAGCAGCCGCGGAACGATCAGTTCGTTGCCCCAATCCTACGAGCAGTACGTC. Its protein is CASSRGTISSLPQSYEQYV.

The V and J genes are TRBV4-1 and TRBJ1-6; 8 nucleotides match TRBD1. The CDR3 sequence is 15 residues long. Germline V gene data show CDR1 as MGHRA and CDR2 as YSYEKL. V shed 3 bases, J shed 5 bases, and the junction held 3 bases outside the gene matches. CDR3: CASSQPGQDNSPLHF. CDR3 coding DNA: TGCGCCAGCAGCCAGCCGGGACAGGATAATTCACCCCTCCACTTT.

V gene TRBV19 combines with J gene TRBJ2-2, with 8 bases matching TRBD1. Germline-derived CDR1 and CDR2 are LNHDA and SQIVND (reference sequence). The CDR3 contains 13 residues. Trimming at V came to 11 bases and at J to 4 bases, leaving 6 bases not matched to a gene. The CDR3 coding sequence is TGTGCCGGCCGGACAGGGATCACCGGGGAGCTGTTTTTT. It translates to CAGRTGITGELFF.

As regards this clone: A read error may produce the germline difference seen at one junction end. The chain is built from TRBV3-1 (or the pseudogene TRBV3-2) and TRBJ1-2, with 10 bases fitting TRBD1. This CDR3 comprises 15 residues. Germline V gives CDR1 LGHDT, CDR2 YNNKEL (reference sequence). CDR3 sequence reads: CASSQIPGQGYGHTF. The CDR3 region has the DNA TGTGCCAGCAGCCAGATCCCGGGACAGGGGTATGGCCACACCTTC.

The CDR3 sequence is CASSPNRGRYTEAFF. The CDR3 DNA sequence: TGTGCCAGCAGTCCAAACAGGGGGAGGTACACTGAAGCTTTCTTT. The chain is built from TRBV7-8 and TRBJ1-1, with TRBD1 identical over 8 bases. CDR3 size: 15 residues. The V gene's germline CDR1 is SGHVS and CDR2 FQNEAQ. After removal of 6 bases from V and 3 bases from J, the junction contained 9 bases not matched to a gene.

The CDR3 loop reads CASSSVRGPYEQFF. The CDR3 DNA follows: TGTGCCAGCAGTTCGGTCAGGGGTCCTTATGAGCAGTTCTTC. The rearrangement uses TRBV6-5 and TRBJ2-1; a weak D match, TRBD1 (6 bases). Trimming removed 4 bases at V and 8 bases at J, with 15 bases between. The CDR3 totals 14 residues. CDR1 and CDR2 from the germline V gene are MNHEY and SVGAGI.

This clone has just one count. The chain has TRBV7-3 and TRBJ2-3; D remains ambiguous. There are 15 residues in the CDR3. CDR1 is SGHTA, CDR2 FQGTGA, per germline. Trimming stripped 5 bases from V and 0 bases from J, with 12 bases between. The CDR3 sequence: CASSPEGFSTDTQYF. CDR3 DNA: TGTGCCAGCAGCCCAGAAGGGTTTAGCACAGATACGCAGTATTTT.

The chain joins TRBV6-1 to TRBJ1-1, with no clear D. V was shortened by 3 bases and J by 1 base, with 6 bases between the two germline ends. There are 13 residues in the CDR3. The germline V gene has CDR1 MNHNS and CDR2 SASEGT. The CDR3: CASSEWGNTEAFF. The CDR3 DNA follows: TGTGCCAGCAGTGAGTGGGGGAACACTGAAGCTTTCTTT.

This clone was counted a single time. The chain links TRBV12-3 or TRBV12-4 to TRBJ1-3; possibly TRBD1 for D (6 bases). CDR3 length equals 13 residues. Deletions cut 6 bases from V and 4 bases from J, with 10 bases between. The CDR3 reads CASSMDRGNTIYF. The CDR3 nucleotides read TGTGCCAGCAGCATGGACAGAGGAAACACCATATATTTT.

This clone showed up just once. The chain combines TRBV5-8 with TRBJ2-2, with 9 bases aligning to TRBD1. The CDR3 length is 16 residues. Looked up from germline, CDR1 is SGHTS and CDR2 is YDEGEE. V lost 5 bases and J lost 5; bases outside the gene matches: 10. The chain's CDR3 is CASSRAGDRATGELFF. In DNA form, the CDR3 reads TGTGCCAGCAGTAGGGCCGGGGACAGGGCAACCGGGGAGCTGTTTTTT.

This clone was picked up one time. This sequence joins TRBV10-1 and TRBJ2-3; D uncertain. V lost 5 bases, J lost 3 bases, and 9 bases lay in between. Germline V gene lookup returns CDR1 WNHNN and CDR2 SYGVQD (reference sequence). This CDR3 is built from 13 residues. CDR3: CASSYTLTDTQYF. Written as DNA, the CDR3 is TGCGCCAGCAGTTACACTCTGACAGATACGCAGTATTTT.